This T cell receptor beta chain was captured in a study of blood T cell repertoires in COVID-19. Assay used: immunoSEQ multiplex PCR; TCRdb lists only in-frame clones, some missing. The data show fewer than 45,000 clones, approximately 81% seen once. Sequenced material: peripheral blood. The receptor was derived from a human donor in a cohort sampled during active COVID-19.

This chain's CDR3 is CASSPRTSGALETQYF. CDR3 sequence (DNA): TGTGCCAGCAGCCCTCGGACTAGCGGGGCTCTAGAGACCCAGTACTTC. The chain employs TRBV5-4 and TRBJ2-5, with 12 bases fitting TRBD2. The CDR3 is made up of 16 amino acids. V lost 4 bases, J lost 4 bases, and 8 bases stayed unmatched. From germline, CDR1 is SGHNT and CDR2 YYREEE (reference sequence).